A single count supports the clone carrying this TCR beta chain. Blood sampling was done at baseline, cycle 4 day 1, and cycle 7 day 1. Data came from immunoSEQ multiplex PCR; TCRdb stores just in-frame clones and leaves some out. The repertoire holds roughly 100,000 clones, with about 86% as singletons. The CDR3 has 15 amino acids. CDR1 MNHEY and CDR2 SMNVEV come from the germline V gene (reference sequence). V lost 2 bases, J lost 5 bases, and 16 bases lay in between. The data are from a study of OX40 agonist ivuxolimab in advanced cancers. This specimen consisted of CD4+ or CD8+ T cells sorted from blood, obtained in a trial of the OX40 agonist ivuxolimab. The TCR comes from an adult with an advanced solid tumor such as melanoma, head and neck, liver or kidney cancer. The chain employs TRBV27 and TRBJ2-7; D gene uncertain. Here the CDR3 DNA reads TGTGCCAGCAGTTTAATCCCCTACGATAGAAACGAGCAGTACTTC. Translated, it gives CASSLIPYDRNEQYF.